This T cell receptor beta chain appears in the sequencing data of a study of T cells after yellow fever vaccination. This clonotype was seen a handful of times. The antigen is not known. This CDR3 region has 12 residues. Germline V gene sequence: CDR1 LGHDT, CDR2 YNNKEL (reference sequence). With 11 bases removed from V and 2 bases from J, the gap between germline ends came to 10 bases. General observations from the study: Contaminants from the bulk population, in the form of abundant clonotypes, could be found in FACS-sorted repertoires. Few clonotypes appeared in both CD4 and CD8 compartments. Primary-vaccination clones mostly resurfaced post-booster (96% CD4, about 87% CD8). By day 5 rather than day 15, the secondary response had peaked, though it was weaker.

TCRdb redid the calling of the 5' RACE reads with MiXCR, one entry per CDR3 protein. This sample carries roughly 520,000 distinct CDR3 sequences, just over 20% of them seen once, and the ten largest clones take 15% to 20%. V usage is TRBV3-1 and J usage is TRBJ1-5; D not resolved. The sequence was obtained from a man aged 18 to 29 who received the YFV17D yellow fever vaccine. Source: PBMCs, taken roughly 23 days after the first yellow fever vaccination. CDR3 sequence: CAVGVRNQPQHF. In DNA, the CDR3 is TGTGCCGTGGGAGTTCGCAATCAGCCCCAGCATTTT.